Listed here are 32 T cell receptor beta chains from one sample, sequenced in a study of CD8+ T cells in alopecia areata. As the sequencing template, cDNA was produced by extracting RNA and reverse transcribing it. Sequenced by immunoSEQ multiplex PCR; TCRdb stores in-frame clones only, minus some. Here the sample spans hundreds of thousands of clones, 50% to 70% being singletons. The source was CD4+ T cells sorted from blood, collected at week 0. These receptor sequences come from a human donor with alopecia areata.

The chain joins TRBV11-2 to TRBJ2-1, with D possibly matching TRBD2 (6 bases). Germline CDR1 SGHAT, CDR2 FQNNGV. This CDR3 is built from 17 residues. V was trimmed by 5 bases and J by 0 bases, leaving 17 bases between them. The CDR3 here is CASSLRVAGSSYNEQFF. Here the CDR3 DNA reads TGTGCCAGCAGCCTCCGTGTGGCGGGGAGCTCCTACAATGAGCAGTTCTTC.

V and J are TRBV5-5 and TRBJ2-5; 11 bases are shared with TRBD1. With V trimmed by 2 bases and J by 4 bases, 7 bases remained unmatched. Per the germline V gene, CDR1 is SGHKS and CDR2 is YYEKEE (reference sequence). CDR3 length: 16 residues. The CDR3 nucleotides are TGTGCCAGCAGCTTCCAAGGACAGGGGGCTCTAGAGACCCAGTACTTC. Translating it yields CASSFQGQGALETQYF.

The chain combines TRBV30 with TRBJ1-2; D is uncertain. The ends were cut back, 5 bases at V and 2 bases at J, with 21 bases in the middle. Germline lookup yields CDR1 GTSNPN and CDR2 SVGIG (reference sequence). The CDR3 runs to 16 residues. The CDR3 is CAWGVIYAGINYGYTF. CDR3 nucleotide sequence: TGTGCCTGGGGGGTGATATACGCGGGGATCAACTATGGCTACACCTTC.

The chain links TRBV6-5 to TRBJ2-7; D gene ambiguous. Trimming removed 2 bases from V and 0 bases from J, with 11 bases in between. The CDR3 is made up of 15 amino acids. Germline CDR1 and CDR2: MNHEY and SVGAGI. The CDR3 loop is CASSYAARSSYEQYF. CDR3 sequence (DNA): TGTGCCAGCAGTTACGCCGCCCGGAGCTCCTACGAGCAGTACTTC.

The chain is built from TRBV7-2 and TRBJ2-1; D perhaps matches TRBD1 (5 bases). Germline CDR1 SGHTA, CDR2 FQGNSA. This CDR3 has 14 residues. The V gene lost 4 bases and the J gene lost 4 bases, with 11 bases spanning the gap. CDR3 sequence (DNA): TGTGCCAGCAGCTCGACAGTTTATTACAATGAGCAGTTCTTC. It yields the protein CASSSTVYYNEQFF.

This rearrangement joins TRBV4-1 to TRBJ1-2, with D uncertain. The germline gives CDR1 MGHRA, CDR2 YSYEKL. The V end lost 7 bases, the J end lost 5 bases, and 11 bases lay between the germline ends. This CDR3 comprises 12 residues. CDR3 nucleotide sequence: TGCGCCAGCACCCATCCAGAGTATGGCTACACCTTC. This gives the protein CASTHPEYGYTF.

This clone was detected once. The chain employs TRBV7-9 and TRBJ2-3, with D unresolved. Trimming removed 5 bases at V and 1 base at J, with 4 bases between. The germline V gene encodes CDR1 SEHNR and CDR2 FQNEAQ (reference sequence). CDR3 length: 12 residues. CDR3 sequence: CASSRGTDTQYF. CDR3 coding DNA: TGTGCCAGCAGCAGAGGCACAGATACGCAGTATTTT.

V and J are TRBV29-1 and TRBJ1-1; 7 bases are a match to TRBD1. The CDR3 length is 13 residues. The junction had 7 bases not matched to a gene; V was cut back by 7 bases and J by 2 bases. Germline values: CDR1 SQVTM, CDR2 ANQGSEA. The CDR3 region is CSARRQGNTEAFF. CDR3 nucleotide sequence: TGCAGCGCCCGGCGACAGGGAAACACTGAAGCTTTCTTT.

The V call is TRBV30, the J call TRBJ2-2; 7 bases fit TRBD2. This CDR3 spans 14 amino acids. The germline CDR1 and CDR2 sequences are GTSNPN and SVGIG (reference sequence). Losses at the gene ends were 5 bases for V and 7 bases for J; bases not matched to a gene: 10. In nucleotides, the CDR3 is TGTGCCTGGGATCCATCGAGCGGGATCGGGGAGCTGTTTTTT. It is translated as CAWDPSSGIGELFF.

This clone was detected only a few times. The chain couples TRBV6-5 to TRBJ1-4, with D possibly matching TRBD1 (5 bases). V was trimmed by 5 bases and J by 6 bases, leaving 16 bases between them. Germline V gene sequence: CDR1 MNHEY, CDR2 SVGAGI. The CDR3 has 15 amino acids. The CDR3 nucleotides read TGTGCCAGCAGTGGACGATCCGGGGCCTATGAAAAACTGTTTTTT. Amino acids: CASSGRSGAYEKLFF.

The V call is TRBV6-6, the J call TRBJ2-5; D is unclear. Trimming removed 6 bases from V and 10 bases from J, with 12 bases in between. Germline V gene sequence: CDR1 MNHNY, CDR2 SVGAGI (reference sequence). The CDR3 covers 11 residues. In DNA form, the CDR3 reads TGTGCCAGCAGCCGTCAGTGGGACCAGTACTTC. This sequence encodes CASSRQWDQYF.

V gene TRBV29-1 combines with J gene TRBJ2-2; TRBD2 might be the D (6 bases). V was shortened by 6 bases and J by 9 bases, with 17 bases between the two germline ends. Germline CDR1 is SQVTM and CDR2 is ANQGSEA. The CDR3 sequence is 13 residues long. In nucleotides, the CDR3 is TGCAGCGTCCGCGGGACCGACGACAGGGAGCTGTTTTTT. It yields the protein CSVRGTDDRELFF.

The rearrangement joins TRBV7-9 to TRBJ2-3; D gene ambiguous. V was shortened by 3 bases and J by 2 bases, with 3 bases between the two germline ends. In germline, CDR1 is SEHNR, CDR2 FQNEAQ (reference sequence). The CDR3 runs to 12 residues. The chain's CDR3 is CASSFNTDTQYF. CDR3 nucleotides: TGTGCCAGCAGCTTTAACACAGATACGCAGTATTTT.

This chain connects TRBV9 to TRBJ2-7; TRBD1 matches 11 bases. The germline gives CDR1 SGDLS, CDR2 YYNGEE. The V and J ends lost 3 bases and 6 bases, in that order; junction bases with no gene match: 5. The CDR3 is 14 amino acids. The CDR3: CASSAPGQGVEQYF. The CDR3 nucleotides are TGTGCCAGCAGCGCCCCGGGACAGGGGGTCGAGCAGTACTTC. Based on the CDR3 plus reference TRBV9 and TRBJ2-7, the full variable domain is DSGVTQTPKHLITATGQRVTLRCSPRSGDLSVYWYQQSLDQGLQFLIQYYNGEERAKGNILERFSAQQFPDLHSELNLSSLELGDSALYFCASSAPGQGVEQYFGPGTRLTVT.

V and J are TRBV5-1 and TRBJ2-7, with 8 bases matching TRBD2. The length of the CDR3 is 14 residues. V dropped 2 bases and J dropped 6; count of bases not matched to a gene: 7. In germline, CDR1 is SGHRS, CDR2 YFSETQ. CDR3: CASSFGTSTVEQYF. The DNA of the CDR3 is TGCGCCAGCAGCTTCGGGACTAGTACGGTCGAGCAGTACTTC.

This clone was counted once. This chain joins TRBV30 and TRBJ1-2; D not certain. CDR3 length: 13 residues. The germline V and J ends were trimmed by 0 bases and 5 bases, with 10 bases remaining between them. Germline CDR1 is GTSNPN and CDR2 is SVGIG (reference sequence). In nucleotides, the CDR3 is TGTGCCTGGAGTGTACCCGGGAGGTATGGCTACACCTTC. It encodes CAWSVPGRYGYTF.

The table lists this clone with many counts. The rearrangement uses TRBV9 and TRBJ2-4; TRBD1 matches 9 bases. J gave up 1 base and V 3 bases, and 8 bases lay outside the gene matches. Per the germline V gene, CDR1 is SGDLS and CDR2 is YYNGEE. This CDR3 comprises 17 residues. CDR3 protein: CASSARDREVAKNIQYF. Here the CDR3 DNA reads TGTGCCAGCAGCGCCCGGGACAGGGAAGTGGCCAAAAACATTCAGTACTTC.

This clone occurred a few times. The chain couples TRBV2 to TRBJ2-6; D possibly uses TRBD1 or TRBD2 (5 bases each). CDR1 SNHLY and CDR2 FYNNEI come from the germline V gene. V lost 6 bases, J lost 1 base, and 13 bases lay in between. The CDR3 totals 16 residues. This CDR3 is CASRGPYSSGANVLTF. The CDR3 bases are TGTGCCAGCAGGGGACCCTACTCTTCTGGGGCCAACGTCCTGACTTTC.

J is TRBJ1-2 and V is TRBV5-1; D gene uncertain. Germline values: CDR1 SGHRS, CDR2 YFSETQ. The CDR3 spans 17 residues. The V and J ends lost 3 bases and 0 bases respectively, with 18 bases between them. The CDR3 DNA reads as TGCGCCAGCAGCTCAAACGTGGGGTGGGGAACTAACTATGGCTACACCTTC. This codes for CASSSNVGWGTNYGYTF.

A few counts support this clone. V and J are TRBV5-4 and TRBJ2-5, with 10 nucleotides matching TRBD2. This CDR3 comprises 16 residues. The J segment lost 2 bases and the V segment lost 4 bases, leaving 8 bases of the junction unmatched. Germline CDR1 is SGHNT and CDR2 is YYREEE (reference sequence). CDR3 nucleotides: TGTGCCAGCAGCCTGGGTGGGACTAGCGTGCAAGAGACCCAGTACTTC. Residues: CASSLGGTSVQETQYF.

This clone was counted between two and nine times. This chain connects TRBV4-1 to TRBJ1-5; D call uncertain. V lost 1 base, J lost 3 bases, and 13 bases lay in between. The CDR3 sequence is 16 residues long. Germline-derived CDR1 and CDR2 are MGHRA and YSYEKL. CDR3 sequence: CASSQAPYSTNQPQHF. CDR3 sequence (DNA): TGCGCCAGCAGCCAAGCCCCCTACAGTACCAATCAGCCCCAGCATTTT.

The V and J genes are TRBV6-6 and TRBJ2-7; 8 positions match TRBD1. CDR3 length equals 16 residues. The germline CDR1 and CDR2 sequences are MNHNY and SVGAGI (reference sequence). The trim removed 2 bases at V and 0 bases at J, leaving 6 bases unmatched. CDR3 residues: CASSYPRTGHSYEQYF. CDR3 DNA: TGTGCCAGCAGTTACCCGAGGACAGGGCACTCCTACGAGCAGTACTTC.

This clone appeared a few times. V and J are TRBV2 and TRBJ2-1; TRBD2 is a possible D gene (6 bases). The V gene's germline CDR1 is SNHLY and CDR2 FYNNEI. V lost 8 bases, J lost 1 base, and 15 bases lay in between. The CDR3 has 15 amino acids. This chain's CDR3 is CASLRLEGSYNEQFF. The DNA for the CDR3 is TGTGCCAGCCTCCGCCTGGAGGGTTCCTACAATGAGCAGTTCTTC.

This clone was counted a few times. The chain recombines TRBV27 with TRBJ2-3; 8 bases match TRBD1. V trimming: 5 bases; J trimming: 0 bases; junction bases outside the gene matches: 10. Germline CDR1 is MNHEY and CDR2 is SMNVEV (reference sequence). There are 17 residues in the CDR3. The CDR3 is CASSIIPRDRSTDTQYF. In nucleotides, the CDR3 is TGTGCCAGCAGTATAATCCCCCGGGACAGGAGCACAGATACGCAGTATTTT.

The chain couples TRBV30 to TRBJ2-2; D remains unclear. Deletions cut 0 bases from V and 9 bases from J, with 11 bases between. This CDR3 has 13 amino acids. Germline-derived CDR1 and CDR2 are GTSNPN and SVGIG (reference sequence). Written as DNA, the CDR3 is TGTGCCTGGAGTGTAGAACTTTTCAGGGAGCTGTTTTTT. Translated, it gives CAWSVELFRELFF.

This clone was seen more than once but under ten times. The chain recombines TRBV5-1 with TRBJ1-6; the match to TRBD1 covers 7 bases. J gave up 6 bases and V 6 bases, and 12 bases lay outside the gene matches. CDR1 SGHRS and CDR2 YFSETQ come from the germline V gene. This CDR3 is 16 amino acids long. Here the CDR3 reads CASTMGSGTVNSPLHF. The CDR3 nucleotides read TGCGCCAGCACTATGGGATCCGGGACAGTTAATTCACCCCTCCACTTT.

The chain combines TRBV10-1 with TRBJ2-5, with 8 bases fitting TRBD1. V dropped 0 bases and J dropped 4; count of bases not matched to a gene: 10. The CDR3 is 17 residues long. The germline V gene has CDR1 WNHNN and CDR2 SYGVQD (reference sequence). CDR3 in amino acids: CASSESCWTGMIETQYF. The CDR3 DNA sequence: TGCGCCAGCAGTGAGTCTTGTTGGACAGGGATGATAGAGACCCAGTACTTC.

V is TRBV30 and J is TRBJ2-3; TRBD1 matches 7 bases. The CDR3 has 14 amino acids. V lost 3 bases and J lost 2; bases outside the gene matches: 5. CDR1 is GTSNPN, CDR2 SVGIG, per germline (reference sequence). This chain's CDR3 is CAWRKGQNTDTQYF. CDR3 nucleotide sequence: TGTGCCTGGAGGAAGGGACAGAACACAGATACGCAGTATTTT.

This clone was counted between two and nine times. V gene TRBV10-1 combines with J gene TRBJ1-1; 9 positions agree with TRBD1. Trimming took 7 bases from V and 5 from J; bases not matched to a gene: 8. The germline V gene has CDR1 WNHNN and CDR2 SYGVQD (reference sequence). This CDR3 has 14 residues. The CDR3 reads CASTPGTGSTEAFF. CDR3 in DNA: TGCGCCAGCACCCCCGGGACAGGGTCGACTGAAGCTTTCTTT.

V is TRBV29-1 and J is TRBJ2-2; 10 nucleotides match TRBD1. The CDR3 has 14 residues. Trimming cost V 3 bases and J 4 bases; bases outside gene matches: 2. Germline V gene lookup returns CDR1 SQVTM and CDR2 ANQGSEA. CDR3 in DNA: TGCAGCGTTGAGAGGACAGGGGGCACCGGGGAGCTGTTTTTT. It encodes CSVERTGGTGELFF.

The J gene is TRBJ1-2, the V gene TRBV30, with D tentatively TRBD1 (5 bases). The ends were cut back, 3 bases at V and 1 base at J, with 21 bases in the middle. CDR1 GTSNPN and CDR2 SVGIG come from the germline V gene (reference sequence). CDR3 size: 17 residues. The CDR3 loop reads CAWSELSGRTLNYGYTF. CDR3 DNA sequence: TGTGCCTGGAGCGAACTCTCTGGCCGGACACTTAACTATGGCTACACCTTC.

This rearrangement joins TRBV10-2 to TRBJ2-7, with 7 bases identical to TRBD2. Unmatched junction bases numbered 8, after V lost 6 bases and J lost 0 bases. Germline CDR1 reads WSHSY; CDR2 reads SAAADI. This CDR3 has 15 amino acids. CDR3 in DNA: TGCGCCAGCAGGGCTGGGGAGGGATCCTCCTACGAGCAGTACTTC. Translating it yields CASRAGEGSSYEQYF.